This TCR gamma chain was retrieved from a study of γδ T cells in repeated Plasmodium falciparum infection (dated by TCRdb to the early 2020s). As for the study more broadly: The natural-infection arm enrolled Malian children exposed to intense seasonal malaria transmission and compared the Malian children with Australian children matched for age and gender. Four controlled human malaria infections were administered to a few malaria-naive U.S. adults over roughly 600 days by bites from P. falciparum NF54-infected Anopheles stephensi mosquitoes. Samples from controlled-infection subjects were taken at baseline, just before selected infections, and 21 days after each infection. The gammadelta TCR repertoires from Mali were analysed in two ways: cross-sectionally during periods with no transmission, and longitudinally across episodes of acute febrile malaria. The study examined how repeated Plasmodium falciparum infection shapes the human gammadelta T cell repertoire, using natural infection in Mali and controlled human malaria infection. Summary of the overall study and its limitations: Compared with Australian children, Malian children appeared to have Vdelta2-negative gammadelta TCR repertoires that were more clonally expanded, less diverse and less shared. Generalizability was limited because the Malian cohort came from a small rural village made up predominantly of one ethnic group. Across time and infection, the Vgamma9/Vdelta2+ TCR repertoires showed a highly stable polyclonal makeup, with many TCRgamma sequences overlapping between individuals. In Vdelta2-negative, largely Vdelta1+, gammadelta TCR repertoires, repeated controlled infections appeared to drive waves of new clonotype selection. Because the controlled-infection cohort was small, analysis of inter-individual variability in gammadelta T cell responses was limited.

Receptor libraries were prepared by multiplex PCR. TCRdb shows the sequencer as Illumina MiSeq. Each sorted gammadelta T cell sample was sequenced for both the TCR gamma (TRG) and TCR delta (TRD) chains. Per the source publication's procedure: Clonotype tree plots, accumulated frequency of the top 20 clonotypes, diversity index (DI) and D75 metrics were included in the repertoire analyses. Clonotypes were called again by TCRdb from the public reads via CATT, and duplicate nucleotide sequences were then merged into one entry. The V and J calls shown here were made by TCRdb, not taken from the authors' results. For this sample there are about 30,000 gamma-chain clones; roughly 1.4% appear just once. The top ten constitute roughly a fifth of the sample. Of note for this clone: This receptor's antigen is unknown. TCRdb lists the protein of a much larger clone for this DNA, which differs at residue 8, so this is likely a read error; the protein given here is translated from the DNA itself.

CDR1 and CDR2, per the germline V gene (reference sequence), are GITISATS and ISYDGTV. Inclusive of the bounding cysteine and phenylalanine, the CDR3 is 14 residues long. Just the 42-base CDR3 DNA is kept, in frame starting at base 1. V and J are trimmed by 3 bases and 2 bases, and the gene matches miss 7 bases of the junction. For bulk TCR repertoire analysis, Vgamma9/Vdelta2+ and Vdelta2-negative gammadelta T cell populations were isolated by flow sorting from peripheral blood mononuclear cells. The V and J genes are TRGV9 and TRGJ1 or TRGJ2. Sequencing input: gamma-delta T cells from blood. The clonotype comes from a pool of human donors (malaria-infected and uninfected, not separated). The DNA sequence is given as TGTGCCTTGTGGGAGCTTTTGTATTATTATAAGAAACTCTTT. It encodes CALWELLYYYKKLF.